A few counts support the clone carrying this TCR beta chain. Germline trimming cut 5 bases from V and 8 bases from J; bases unmatched to any gene: 3. The CDR3 has 12 amino acids. The germline V gene has CDR1 ENHRY and CDR2 SYGVKD. A multiplex PCR was run with 60 Vbeta primers and 13 Jbeta primers. The protocol was immunoSEQ multiplex PCR, while the TCRdb copy is restricted to in-frame clones and leaves out a portion. This table holds roughly 100,000 clones, approximately 69% found once. This record comes from a study of cytomegalovirus exposure and HLA in healthy donors. The receptor comes from a man aged 25 to 40 in good health and CMV-seronegative. V and J are TRBV10-3 and TRBJ1-5, with 7 bases that match TRBD1. Sequenced sample: PBMCs. Here the CDR3 DNA reads TGTGCCATCAGTCCGACAGGGAAGCCCCAGCATTTT. Protein: CAISPTGKPQHF.